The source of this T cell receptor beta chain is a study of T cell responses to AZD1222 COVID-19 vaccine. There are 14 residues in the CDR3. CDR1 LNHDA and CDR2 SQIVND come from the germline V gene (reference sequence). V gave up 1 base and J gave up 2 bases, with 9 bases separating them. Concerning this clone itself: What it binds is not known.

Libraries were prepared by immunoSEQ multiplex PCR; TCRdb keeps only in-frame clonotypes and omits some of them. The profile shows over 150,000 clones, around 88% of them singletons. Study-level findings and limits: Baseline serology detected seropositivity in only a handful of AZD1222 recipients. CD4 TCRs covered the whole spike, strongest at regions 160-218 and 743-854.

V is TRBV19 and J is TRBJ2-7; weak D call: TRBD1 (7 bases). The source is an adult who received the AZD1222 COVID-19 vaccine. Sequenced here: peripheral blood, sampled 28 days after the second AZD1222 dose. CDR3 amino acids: CASSIAGGTYEQYF. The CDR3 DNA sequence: TGTGCCAGTAGTATAGCAGGGGGGACCTACGAGCAGTACTTC.